Listed below are T cell receptor beta chains from one sample, sequenced in a study of T cell responses to AZD1222 COVID-19 vaccine. The protocol was immunoSEQ multiplex PCR, while the TCRdb copy is restricted to in-frame clones and leaves out a portion. Among around 63,000 clones, over 75% were seen once, and the ten largest hold approximately 18%. This material consisted of peripheral blood, taken on day 0 of AZD1222 vaccination. These receptors all come from an adult in good health. Each CDR3 is given with its conserved first and last residue. Each record gives: J gene, clone size, V gene, D gene, CDR3 protein, CDR3 DNA. D genes are given only for firm matches. Only some rows state a clone size, as once, few, many or a class for expanded clones.

J: TRBJ1-6; size: once; V: TRBV18; D: TRBD1; CDR3: CASRDRVRSPLHF; DNA: TGTGCCAGCCGAGACAGGGTACGGTCACCCCTCCACTTT
J: TRBJ1-2; size: .; V: TRBV2; D: .; CDR3: CASTGAELVRPNYGYTF; DNA: TGTGCCAGCACTGGGGCGGAGTTAGTACGACCTAACTATGGCTACACCTTC
J: TRBJ1-1; size: .; V: TRBV5-1; D: TRBD1; CDR3: CASSAQGAGNTEAFF; DNA: TGCGCCAGCAGCGCACAGGGGGCAGGGAACACTGAAGCTTTCTTT
J: TRBJ2-7; size: .; V: TRBV5-6; D: .; CDR3: CASSLDRIDYEQYF; DNA: TGTGCCAGCAGCTTGGACAGGATTGACTACGAGCAGTACTTC
J: TRBJ1-2; size: .; V: TRBV19; D: TRBD1; CDR3: CASWRGRDTGPDGYTF; DNA: TGTGCCAGTTGGAGGGGGCGGGACACCGGTCCTGATGGCTACACCTTC
J: TRBJ2-5; size: few; V: TRBV7-9; D: TRBD2; CDR3: CASSLARGEFETQYF; DNA: TGTGCCAGCAGCTTAGCGCGGGGGGAGTTCGAGACCCAGTACTTC
J: TRBJ1-6; size: .; V: TRBV5-8; D: .; CDR3: CASNRPLGQGNSPLHF; DNA: TGTGCCAGCAACCGACCGTTGGGGCAGGGTAATTCACCCCTCCACTTT
J: TRBJ1-2; size: .; V: TRBV6-4; D: .; CDR3: CASRQGVNYGYTF; DNA: TGTGCCAGCAGGCAGGGAGTTAACTATGGCTACACCTTC
J: TRBJ1-2; size: .; V: TRBV24-1; D: .; CDR3: CATSPGHGFGYTF; DNA: TGTGCCACCAGCCCGGGACACGGCTTTGGCTACACCTTC
J: TRBJ2-4; size: once; V: TRBV5-4; D: .; CDR3: CASSPENIQYF; DNA: TGTGCCAGCAGCCCTGAAAACATTCAGTACTTC
J: TRBJ1-5; size: .; V: TRBV29-1; D: .; CDR3: CSAGDLRDQPQHF; DNA: TGCAGCGCAGGGGATTTACGGGATCAGCCCCAGCATTTT
J: TRBJ1-2; size: .; V: TRBV6-6; D: .; CDR3: CASSHPTKGIYGYTF; DNA: TGTGCCAGCAGTCATCCTACAAAGGGCATATATGGCTACACCTTC
J: TRBJ2-7; size: .; V: TRBV9; D: .; CDR3: CASSPIGQSYEQYF; DNA: TGTGCCAGCAGCCCTATAGGACAGAGCTACGAGCAGTACTTC
J: TRBJ1-3; size: .; V: TRBV5-6; D: .; CDR3: CASSLEMLSGNTIYF; DNA: TGTGCCAGCAGCTTGGAGATGCTCTCTGGAAACACCATATATTTT
J: TRBJ2-7; size: .; V: TRBV6-1; D: .; CDR3: CASSEGGTPTYEQYF; DNA: TGTGCCAGCAGTGAAGGTGGCACACCTACCTACGAGCAGTACTTC
J: TRBJ2-1; size: .; V: TRBV6-1; D: .; CDR3: CASSEGESVNEQFF; DNA: TGTGCCAGCAGTGAAGGTGAATCGGTCAATGAGCAGTTCTTC
J: TRBJ2-2; size: .; V: TRBV5-4; D: TRBD1; CDR3: CASSLEGRGLTGELFF; DNA: TGTGCCAGCAGCTTGGAGGGCAGGGGGCTTACCGGGGAGCTGTTTTTT
J: TRBJ1-3; size: .; V: TRBV24-1; D: TRBD1; CDR3: CATVTGGSRNTIYF; DNA: TGTGCCACCGTCACAGGGGGTTCTCGAAACACCATATATTTT
J: TRBJ2-7; size: few; V: TRBV14; D: TRBD1; CDR3: CASSTRDRHYEQYF; DNA: TGTGCCAGCAGTACTCGGGACAGACACTACGAGCAGTACTTC
J: TRBJ1-6; size: .; V: TRBV9; D: .; CDR3: CASSPQAASSYNSPLHF; DNA: TGTGCCAGCAGCCCCCAGGCGGCTAGCTCCTATAATTCACCCCTCCACTTT